These 25 T cell receptor beta chains were all obtained from the same sample, sequenced in a study of blood T cell repertoires in COVID-19. TCRdb's copy holds only in-frame clones and misses some; the assay was immunoSEQ multiplex PCR. The sample has about 190,000 clones, 65% to 80% seen once. The sequencing input was peripheral blood. The receptors stem from a woman in her fifties or sixties with acute or convalescent COVID-19.

This chain connects TRBV24-1 to TRBJ2-7; 9 bases match TRBD1. CDR1 is KGHDR, CDR2 SFDVKD, per germline. The CDR3 sequence is 15 residues long. V was pared by 3 bases and J by 7 bases, with 9 bases of the junction left unmatched. The DNA for the CDR3 is TGTGCCACCAGTGATCCCCGCCGGGACAGGGTTGAGCAGTACTTC. Translation gives CATSDPRRDRVEQYF.

This clone occurred once. This CDR3 reads CASSPPPYGAEAFF. The CDR3, as DNA: TGTGCCAGCTCACCACCCCCTTACGGGGCTGAAGCTTTCTTT. The J gene is TRBJ1-1, the V gene TRBV18; D call uncertain. Between the trimmed V and J ends, which lost 0 bases and 6 bases, there was a span of 11 bases. This CDR3 contains 14 residues. Germline V gene sequence: CDR1 KGHSH, CDR2 LQKENI. The full variable domain, its missing parts supplied by reference TRBV18 and TRBJ1-1, is NAGVMQNPRHLVRRRGQEARLRCSPMKGHSHVYWYRQLPEEGLKFMVYLQKENIIDESGMPKERFSAEFPKEGPSILRIQQVVRGDSAAYFCASSPPPYGAEAFFGQGTRLTVV.

The J gene is TRBJ2-7, the V gene TRBV12-3 or TRBV12-4; 7 bases are a match to TRBD1. Trimming took 6 bases from V and 4 from J; bases not matched to a gene: 3. This CDR3 has 12 residues. DNA for the CDR3: TGTGCCAGCAGCCCGGGACAGTACGAGCAGTACTTC. As protein: CASSPGQYEQYF.

In this sample, this clone turned up once. This chain uses TRBV6-2 or TRBV6-3 with TRBJ2-3; 7 bases map to TRBD2. This CDR3 region has 14 residues. The V segment lost 5 bases and the J segment 5 bases; nucleotides outside the gene matches: 7. Germline V gives CDR1 MNHEY, CDR2 SVGEGT. This CDR3 reads CASSGGTIRDTQYF. CDR3 nucleotides: TGTGCCAGCAGTGGCGGGACTATCAGAGATACGCAGTATTTT.

The chain links TRBV29-1 to TRBJ2-3; 9 bases match TRBD1. V lost 2 bases to trimming and J lost 5 bases; unmatched junction nucleotides: 14. Germline CDR1 SQVTM, CDR2 ANQGSEA. The CDR3 has 17 amino acids. As DNA, the CDR3 is TGCAGCGTTGAATTCGCGAGTTCGGGGACAGGGATAGATACGCAGTATTTT. It yields the protein CSVEFASSGTGIDTQYF.

To note about this clone: Other DNA sequences within the sample encode an identical CDR3. This chain joins TRBV18 and TRBJ1-1; tentative D call: TRBD1 (6 bases). The CDR3 has 14 amino acids. Germline V CDR1 and CDR2: KGHSH, LQKENI. V was shortened by 6 bases and J by 1 base, with 12 bases between the two germline ends. CDR3 loop: CASSPDRKNTEAFF. The CDR3 bases are TGTGCCAGCTCGCCGGACAGAAAGAACACTGAAGCTTTCTTT.

V and J are TRBV19 and TRBJ1-2; D is unclear. CDR1 is LNHDA, CDR2 SQIVND, per germline (reference sequence). V was shortened by 6 bases and J by 4 bases, with 12 bases between the two germline ends. The CDR3 sequence is 13 residues long. This CDR3 reads CASREQAGYGYTF. The CDR3 DNA is TGTGCCAGTAGGGAGCAGGCGGGCTATGGCTACACCTTC.

The gene calls are TRBV5-4 and TRBJ1-2; the D gene is possibly TRBD1 (6 bases). This CDR3 region has 15 residues. V was trimmed by 5 bases and J by 8 bases, leaving 22 bases between them. CDR1 is SGHNT, CDR2 YYREEE, per germline (reference sequence). CDR3 loop: CASREGGGPPLGYTF. Here the CDR3 DNA reads TGTGCCAGCAGGGAGGGGGGGGGCCCTCCTTTGGGCTACACCTTC.

V is TRBV4-1 and J is TRBJ2-1, with D possibly being TRBD2 (5 bases). The CDR3 is 13 amino acids. Per the germline V gene, CDR1 is MGHRA and CDR2 is YSYEKL. V gave up 2 bases and J gave up 6 bases, with 8 bases separating them. The CDR3 nucleotides are TGCGCCAGCAGCCAAACGGGGAGCAATGAGCAGTTCTTC. It encodes CASSQTGSNEQFF.

This sequence joins TRBV28 and TRBJ1-2, with a weak D call TRBD1 (6 bases). The CDR3 consists of 15 residues. V was shortened by 8 bases and J by 0 bases, with 16 bases between the two germline ends. Germline lookup yields CDR1 MDHEN and CDR2 SYDVKM. Here the CDR3 reads CASHREVGTNYGYTF. The CDR3 DNA reads as TGTGCCAGCCACAGGGAAGTGGGGACTAACTATGGCTACACCTTC.

In this sample, this clone turned up once. J is TRBJ1-5 and V is TRBV2, with TRBD1 identical over 9 bases. Germline trimming cut 5 bases from V and 4 bases from J; bases unmatched to any gene: 3. The germline CDR1 and CDR2 sequences are SNHLY and FYNNEI. This CDR3 is built from 14 residues. The DNA of the CDR3 is TGTGCCAGCAGTATACAGGGGGCGAATCAGCCCCAGCATTTT. The encoded protein is CASSIQGANQPQHF.

The DNA of the CDR3 is TGCAGTGCTACTTCACAGGGGGGCTACACCTTC. It codes for CSATSQGGYTF. This chain uses TRBV20-1 with TRBJ1-2, with 7 bases that match TRBD1. Losses at the gene ends were 4 bases for V and 8 bases for J; bases not matched to a gene: 4. Per the germline V gene, CDR1 is DFQATT and CDR2 is SNEGSKA (reference sequence). The length of the CDR3 is 11 residues.

The V call is TRBV6-2 or TRBV6-3, the J call TRBJ2-7; a weak D match, TRBD2 (5 bases). Trimming shortened V by 6 bases and J by 4 bases, and 19 bases separated the two germline ends. The CDR3 runs 15 residues. The V gene's germline CDR1 is MNHEY and CDR2 SVGEGT. The CDR3 DNA reads TGTGCCAGCAGCCTCACCGAGGGTTTCATGTACGAGCAGTACTTC. The encoded protein is CASSLTEGFMYEQYF.

This chain connects TRBV7-9 to TRBJ2-3; 8 positions agree with TRBD2. The junction had 0 bases not matched to a gene; V was cut back by 0 bases and J by 1 base. This CDR3 is 15 amino acids long. Germline CDR1 and CDR2: SEHNR and FQNEAQ (reference sequence). Written as DNA, the CDR3 is TGTGCCAGCAGCTTAGCGACTAGCGGCACAGATACGCAGTATTTT. Its protein product is CASSLATSGTDTQYF. The whole variable domain, remainder taken from reference TRBV7-9 and TRBJ2-3, is DTGVSQNPRHKITKRGQNVTFRCDPISEHNRLYWYRQTLGQGPEFLTYFQNEAQLEKSRLLSDRFSAERPKGSFSTLEIQRTEQGDSAMYLCASSLATSGTDTQYFGPGTRLTVL.

The chain is built from TRBV28 and TRBJ1-6; 9 nucleotides line up with TRBD1. V was pared by 5 bases and J by 3 bases, with 8 bases of the junction left unmatched. Germline V gene lookup returns CDR1 MDHEN and CDR2 SYDVKM. The CDR3 totals 17 residues. CDR3: CASSTLTGGNYNSPLHF. DNA for the CDR3: TGTGCCAGCAGTACCCTGACAGGGGGAAACTATAATTCACCCCTCCACTTT.

The chain couples TRBV20-1 to TRBJ2-1, with D perhaps TRBD2 (7 bases). This CDR3 spans 11 amino acids. Deletions cut 8 bases from V and 15 bases from J, with 20 bases between. Germline CDR1 is DFQATT and CDR2 is SNEGSKA (reference sequence). CDR3 coding DNA: TGCAGTCAGGGGAGACTAGCAGTACCGTTCTTC. This translates into CSQGRLAVPFF.

The chain employs TRBV2 and TRBJ2-6; 7 bases line up with TRBD1. CDR3 length: 18 amino acids. The germline CDR1 and CDR2 sequences are SNHLY and FYNNEI. J lost 0 bases, V lost 7 bases, and 12 bases had no gene match. For the CDR3, the DNA is TGTGCCAGCATCATGGACAGGCCAGGCTTCTCTGGGGCCAACGTCCTGACTTTC. This codes for CASIMDRPGFSGANVLTF.

The chain is built from TRBV7-6 and TRBJ1-1; tentatively, D is TRBD1 (5 bases). CDR3 length: 13 amino acids. Germline V CDR1 and CDR2: SGHVS, FNYEAQ. Trimming removed 5 bases at V and 5 bases at J, with 12 bases between. In DNA form, the CDR3 reads TGTGCCAGCAGCCGGCAGGGCTATACTGAAGCTTTCTTT. Translated: CASSRQGYTEAFF.

This chain uses TRBV4-3 with TRBJ2-3, with 8 bases fitting TRBD1. The CDR3 extends over 17 amino acids. The J segment lost 1 base and the V segment lost 2 bases, leaving 8 bases of the junction unmatched. Germline loops: CDR1 LGHNA, CDR2 YSLEER. The CDR3 nucleotides are TGCGCCAGCAGCCAAATTCTCCCGGGACAGGGCACAGATACGCAGTATTTT. It is translated as CASSQILPGQGTDTQYF.

This chain connects TRBV9 to TRBJ2-3; D possibly corresponds to TRBD2 (6 bases). Germline assignment: CDR1 SGDLS and CDR2 YYNGEE. The V gene lost 1 base and the J gene lost 2 bases, with 17 bases spanning the gap. The CDR3 extends over 17 amino acids. The CDR3 here is CASSVSPAGTSTDTQYF. As DNA, the CDR3 is TGTGCCAGCAGCGTAAGTCCGGCGGGGACTTCCACAGATACGCAGTATTTT.

The chain couples TRBV10-3 to TRBJ2-5; D unresolved. Trimming left V 0 bases short and J 1 base short, with 6 bases between. The CDR3 is 14 amino acids. Germline V lookup: CDR1 ENHRY, CDR2 SYGVKD. CDR3 loop: CAISESHSQETQYF. CDR3 nucleotides: TGTGCCATCAGTGAGTCGCACAGCCAAGAGACCCAGTACTTC.

The chain combines TRBV7-2 with TRBJ1-2; TRBD1 might be the D (6 bases). Between the trimmed V and J ends, which lost 7 bases and 6 bases, there was a span of 18 bases. The CDR3 contains 14 residues. Germline loops: CDR1 SGHTA, CDR2 FQGNSA. CDR3 sequence reads: CASTGRGAQDGYTF. The CDR3 bases are TGTGCCAGCACCGGGAGGGGGGCGCAGGATGGCTACACCTTC.

This clone was seen a handful of times. The rearrangement joins TRBV5-1 to TRBJ2-1, with 8 bases that match TRBD1. CDR1 and CDR2 from the germline V gene are SGHRS and YFSETQ. J gave up 6 bases and V 2 bases, and 10 bases lay outside the gene matches. The CDR3 is 16 residues long. CDR3 DNA sequence: TGCGCCAGCAGCTTAGTGACAGGGGTAAAAGGCAATGAGCAGTTCTTC. Translated: CASSLVTGVKGNEQFF. The full variable domain, with the rest looked up from reference TRBV5-1 and TRBJ2-1, is KAGVTQTPRYLIKTRGQQVTLSCSPISGHRSVSWYQQTPGQGLQFLFEYFSETQRNKGNFPGRFSGRQFSNSRSEMNVSTLELGDSALYLCASSLVTGVKGNEQFFGPGTRLTVL.

Turning to this clone: The missing conserved phenylalanine or tryptophan at the end of this CDR3 makes a read error likely. The DNA is omitted, as the CDR3 cannot be located on it reliably, and the CDR3 follows TCRdb's listing. The chain joins TRBV7-2 to TRBJ2-7; TRBD2, the D gene given by the table, was not confirmed from the DNA. Germline V gene data show CDR1 as SGHTA and CDR2 as FQGNSA. The CDR3 has 13 amino acids, counting both end residues. The CDR3 sequence: CASSLGPGTPREL.

V gene TRBV5-1 combines with J gene TRBJ2-7, with TRBD1 matching 9 bases. In germline, CDR1 is SGHRS, CDR2 YFSETQ. The length of the CDR3 is 15 residues. With 5 bases clipped from V and 0 bases from J, the junction kept 6 bases outside the gene matches. This CDR3 reads CASRPGTGPSYEQYF. The CDR3 DNA follows: TGCGCCAGCAGGCCCGGGACAGGGCCCTCCTACGAGCAGTACTTC.